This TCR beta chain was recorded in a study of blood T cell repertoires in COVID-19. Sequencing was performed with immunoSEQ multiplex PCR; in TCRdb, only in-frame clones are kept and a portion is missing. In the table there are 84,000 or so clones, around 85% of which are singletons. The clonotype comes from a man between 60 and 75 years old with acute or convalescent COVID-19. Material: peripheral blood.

The CDR3 DNA reads as TGTGCCAGCAGTGATGGGGGGGACAGGGGGGTTAGCTATGGCTACACCTTC. Protein product: CASSDGGDRGVSYGYTF. The J gene is TRBJ1-2, the V gene TRBV6-1, with 11 bases matching TRBD1. After removal of 3 bases from V and 4 bases from J, the junction contained 10 bases not matched to a gene. Germline loops: CDR1 MNHNS, CDR2 SASEGT. This CDR3 has 17 amino acids.